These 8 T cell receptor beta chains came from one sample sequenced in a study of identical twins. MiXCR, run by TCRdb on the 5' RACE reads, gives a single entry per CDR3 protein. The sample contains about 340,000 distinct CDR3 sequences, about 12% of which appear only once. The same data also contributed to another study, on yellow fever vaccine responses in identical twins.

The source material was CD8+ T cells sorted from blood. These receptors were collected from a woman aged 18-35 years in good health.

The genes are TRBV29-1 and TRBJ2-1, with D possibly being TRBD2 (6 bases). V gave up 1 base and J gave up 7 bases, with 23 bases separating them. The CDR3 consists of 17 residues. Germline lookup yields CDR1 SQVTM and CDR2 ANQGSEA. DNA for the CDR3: TGCAGCGTTGAAGCGGTAGTAGCGGCTAGGCGGGTAAATGAGCAGTTCTTC. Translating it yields CSVEAVVAARRVNEQFF.

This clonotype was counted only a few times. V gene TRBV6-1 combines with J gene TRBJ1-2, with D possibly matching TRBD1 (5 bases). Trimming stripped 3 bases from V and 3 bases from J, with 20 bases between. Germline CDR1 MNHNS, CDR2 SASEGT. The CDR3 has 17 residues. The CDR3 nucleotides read TGTGCCAGCAGTGACTTCCACGGGGACGCAGTTTACTATGGCTACACCTTC. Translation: CASSDFHGDAVYYGYTF.

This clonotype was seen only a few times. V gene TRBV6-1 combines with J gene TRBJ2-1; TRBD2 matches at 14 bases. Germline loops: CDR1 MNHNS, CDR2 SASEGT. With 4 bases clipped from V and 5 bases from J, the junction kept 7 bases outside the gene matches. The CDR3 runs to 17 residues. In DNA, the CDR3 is TGTGCCAGCAGTGTAGGACTAGCGGGAGGATTCCACAATGAGCAGTTCTTC. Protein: CASSVGLAGGFHNEQFF.

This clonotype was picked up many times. CDR3 protein: CASSQDTSGYNEQFF. CDR3 sequence (DNA): TGCGCCAGCAGCCAAGACACTAGCGGTTACAATGAGCAGTTCTTC. The rearrangement links TRBV4-1 to TRBJ2-1; 8 bases fit TRBD2. Trimming cost V 0 bases and J 4 bases; bases outside gene matches: 2. The CDR3 spans 15 residues. Germline V gene sequence: CDR1 MGHRA, CDR2 YSYEKL.

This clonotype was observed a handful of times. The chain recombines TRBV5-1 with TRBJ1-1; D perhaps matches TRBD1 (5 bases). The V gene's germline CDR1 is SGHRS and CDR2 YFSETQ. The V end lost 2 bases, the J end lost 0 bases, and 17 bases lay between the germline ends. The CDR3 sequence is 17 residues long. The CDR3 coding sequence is TGCGCCAGCAGCTTAGCGGGGGAGAAGGGTTTGAACACTGAAGCTTTCTTT. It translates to CASSLAGEKGLNTEAFF.

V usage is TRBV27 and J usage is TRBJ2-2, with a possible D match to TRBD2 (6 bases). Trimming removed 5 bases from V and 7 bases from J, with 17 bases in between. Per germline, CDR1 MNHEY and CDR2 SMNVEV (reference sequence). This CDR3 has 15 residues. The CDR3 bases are TGTGCCAGCAGTCTCGCGACGGGGGAGGTCGGGGAGCTGTTTTTT. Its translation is CASSLATGEVGELFF.

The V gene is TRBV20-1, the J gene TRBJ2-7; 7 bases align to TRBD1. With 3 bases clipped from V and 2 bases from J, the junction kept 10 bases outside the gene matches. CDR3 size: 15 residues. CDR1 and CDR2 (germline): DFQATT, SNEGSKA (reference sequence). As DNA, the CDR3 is TGCAGTGCTAGCCCCGAGAACAGGGGAACCTACGAGCAGTACTTC. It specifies CSASPENRGTYEQYF.

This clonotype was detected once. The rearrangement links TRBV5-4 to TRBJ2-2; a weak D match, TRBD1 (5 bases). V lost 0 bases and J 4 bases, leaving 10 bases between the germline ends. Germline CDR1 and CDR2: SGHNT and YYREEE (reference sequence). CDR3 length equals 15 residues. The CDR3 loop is CASSLARVGTGELFF. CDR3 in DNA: TGTGCCAGCAGCTTGGCCAGGGTTGGCACCGGGGAGCTGTTTTTT.